Each of the 20 T cell receptor beta chains below was sequenced from the same sample in a study of T-cell reconstitution after alpha-beta-depleted transplantation in children. A TCRbeta library incorporating unique molecular identifiers was prepared. Each CDR3 protein is one row after TCRdb ran MiXCR on the PCR reads. The table shows about 400,000 distinct CDR3 sequences, with less than 15% occurring only once. Sequences were derived from PBMCs, sampled from the stem cell graft. Source of these receptors: a human donor who donated a stem cell graft to a child with Fanconi anemia.

The chain has TRBV25-1 and TRBJ2-6; TRBD2 is a possible D gene (5 bases). The CDR3 totals 16 residues. Between the trimmed V and J ends, which lost 6 bases and 0 bases, there was a span of 12 bases. Germline CDR1 reads MGHDK; CDR2 reads SYGVNS. CDR3 residues: CASSGEQSSGANVLTF. The CDR3 DNA reads TGTGCCAGCAGCGGGGAGCAGAGCTCTGGGGCCAACGTCCTGACTTTC.

This clonotype was counted only a few times. J is TRBJ1-2 and V is TRBV5-1; 9 nucleotides match TRBD1. The CDR3 extends over 16 amino acids. Germline loops: CDR1 SGHRS, CDR2 YFSETQ. The J segment lost 0 bases and the V segment lost 4 bases, leaving 7 bases of the junction unmatched. The CDR3 reads CASSQTGGITNYGYTF. CDR3 in DNA: TGCGCCAGCAGCCAGACAGGGGGTATTACTAACTATGGCTACACCTTC.

The rearrangement uses TRBV20-1 and TRBJ2-5, with D perhaps matching TRBD1 (5 bases). The V gene lost 6 bases and the J gene lost 5 bases, with 13 bases spanning the gap. Germline V gene sequence: CDR1 DFQATT, CDR2 SNEGSKA (reference sequence). CDR3 length: 12 amino acids. The CDR3 DNA sequence: TGCAGTGCCTCTACAGGCATTGAGACCCAGTACTTC. This encodes CSASTGIETQYF.

The J gene is TRBJ1-2, the V gene TRBV13; 7 positions agree with TRBD1. Per the germline V gene, CDR1 is PRHDT and CDR2 is FYEKMQ (reference sequence). This CDR3 spans 14 amino acids. The V segment lost 3 bases and the J segment 2 bases; nucleotides outside the gene matches: 3. Here the CDR3 reads CASSLGQTNYGYTF. The CDR3 bases are TGTGCCAGCAGCTTGGGACAGACAAACTATGGCTACACCTTC. Combining the CDR3 with reference TRBV13 and TRBJ1-2 gives the whole variable domain AAGVIQSPRHLIKEKRETATLKCYPIPRHDTVYWYQQGPGQDPQFLISFYEKMQSDKGSIPDRFSAQQFSDYHSELNMSSLELGDSALYFCASSLGQTNYGYTFGSGTRLTVV.

This clonotype was detected ten times or more. The chain links TRBV7-2 to TRBJ2-3; 11 bases agree with TRBD2. V shed 5 bases and J 0 bases; nucleotides not matched to a gene: 4. The CDR3 runs to 16 residues. CDR1 is SGHTA, CDR2 FQGNSA, per germline. Here the CDR3 reads CASSRLAGGSTDTQYF. DNA for the CDR3: TGTGCCAGCAGCCGCCTAGCGGGGGGCAGCACAGATACGCAGTATTTT.

This clonotype was seen ten or more times. The chain is built from TRBV5-1 and TRBJ2-5; 9 bases are shared with TRBD2. With 4 bases clipped from V and 4 bases from J, the junction kept 11 bases outside the gene matches. The CDR3 sequence is 16 residues long. Looked up from germline, CDR1 is SGHRS and CDR2 is YFSETQ. In nucleotides, the CDR3 is TGCGCCAGCAGCCCCGGGATAGCTAGCGGGGCAGAGACCCAGTACTTC. It codes for CASSPGIASGAETQYF. The full variable domain, its missing parts supplied by reference TRBV5-1 and TRBJ2-5, is KAGVTQTPRYLIKTRGQQVTLSCSPISGHRSVSWYQQTPGQGLQFLFEYFSETQRNKGNFPGRFSGRQFSNSRSEMNVSTLELGDSALYLCASSPGIASGAETQYFGPGTRLLVL.

There are a few counts of this clonotype. This rearrangement joins TRBV3-1 to TRBJ2-2; TRBD1 matches at 9 bases. With V trimmed by 0 bases and J by 5 bases, 13 bases remained unmatched. Germline CDR1 reads LGHDT; CDR2 reads YNNKEL (reference sequence). This CDR3 has 19 amino acids. CDR3 nucleotides: TGTGCCAGCAGCCAAGATGTCCACAGGGGGCGTATGAGGACCGGGGAGCTGTTTTTT. It translates to CASSQDVHRGRMRTGELFF.

This clonotype was found many times. J is TRBJ2-3 and V is TRBV7-8; 8 bases are a match to TRBD2. V trimming: 5 bases; J trimming: 4 bases; junction bases outside the gene matches: 5. Germline lookup yields CDR1 SGHVS and CDR2 FQNEAQ. The CDR3 covers 14 residues. The CDR3 protein is CASSDGTSPDTQYF. Here the CDR3 DNA reads TGTGCCAGCAGCGATGGGACTAGTCCAGATACGCAGTATTTT.

This clonotype was detected ten times or more. The rearrangement links TRBV28 to TRBJ1-1; D not certain. The CDR3 spans 15 residues. The germline V gene has CDR1 MDHEN and CDR2 SYDVKM. V was clipped by 2 bases and J by 6 bases, with 16 bases between them. The CDR3 bases are TGTGCCAGCAGTTTAGTCGGTAGCGGTAACGCTGAAGCTTTCTTT. It specifies CASSLVGSGNAEAFF.

The chain links TRBV29-1 to TRBJ2-5; 7 bases fit TRBD1. The germline V gene has CDR1 SQVTM and CDR2 ANQGSEA. The CDR3 contains 13 residues. The V gene end was trimmed by 4 bases and the J gene end by 4 bases; junction bases not matched to a gene: 6. The CDR3 region has the DNA TGCAGCGTTGTACAAACAGGGGTAGAGACCCAGTACTTC. Translation: CSVVQTGVETQYF. The whole variable domain, remainder taken from reference TRBV29-1 and TRBJ2-5, is SAVISQKPSRDICQRGTSLTIQCQVDSQVTMMFWYRQQPGQSLTLIATANQGSEATYESGFVIDKFPISRPNLTFSTLTVSNMSPEDSSIYLCSVVQTGVETQYFGPGTRLLVL.

Ten or more counts support this clonotype. J is TRBJ1-2 and V is TRBV12-3 or TRBV12-4; the D gene is possibly TRBD1 (5 bases). This CDR3 is built from 13 residues. V was cut by 7 bases and J by 5 bases, with 14 bases left in between. For the CDR3, the DNA is TGTGCCAGCAAAGAGGGGCATGGGTATGGCTACACCTTC. Translation gives CASKEGHGYGYTF.

J is TRBJ1-1 and V is TRBV7-6; no clear D gene. Trimming removed 1 base at V and 1 base at J, with 7 bases between. Germline loops: CDR1 SGHVS, CDR2 FNYEAQ. The CDR3 contains 14 residues. The CDR3: CASSLGRKNTEAFF. In nucleotides, the CDR3 is TGTGCCAGCAGCTTAGGGAGGAAGAACACTGAAGCTTTCTTT.

In this sample, this clonotype turned up many times. The chain uses TRBV25-1 and TRBJ1-2, with 7 nucleotides matching TRBD1. Unmatched junction bases numbered 15, after V lost 2 bases and J lost 0 bases. Germline V gene lookup returns CDR1 MGHDK and CDR2 SYGVNS. The CDR3 extends over 19 amino acids. CDR3 sequence (DNA): TGTGCCAGCAGTGAAGGCAGGGACGGGACAGCCAATTCTAACTATGGCTACACCTTC. Translation gives CASSEGRDGTANSNYGYTF.

V and J are TRBV12-3 or TRBV12-4 and TRBJ1-1; possibly TRBD1 for D (5 bases). The CDR3 is 14 amino acids. The V end was cut by 4 bases, the J end by 0 bases, with 9 bases between. As DNA, the CDR3 is TGTGCCAGCAGTTACCTACAGGTGAACACTGAAGCTTTCTTT. Translating gives CASSYLQVNTEAFF.

This sequence joins TRBV4-3 and TRBJ2-7; D ambiguous. Germline V gene sequence: CDR1 LGHNA, CDR2 YSLEER. V lost 0 bases, J lost 6 bases, and 12 bases lay in between. CDR3 length equals 14 residues. CDR3 nucleotide sequence: TGCGCCAGCAGCCAAGACTCCAGCCCCATCGAGCAGTACTTC. Residues: CASSQDSSPIEQYF.

This clonotype has at least ten counts. The chain carries TRBV4-3 and TRBJ1-1; D possibly corresponds to TRBD1 (5 bases). Germline V gives CDR1 LGHNA, CDR2 YSLEER. The CDR3 spans 17 residues. The germline V and J ends were trimmed by 0 bases and 5 bases, with 19 bases remaining between them. This chain's CDR3 is CASSQDLRRGEETEAFF. Here the CDR3 DNA reads TGCGCCAGCAGCCAAGATTTGAGACGAGGGGAGGAAACTGAAGCTTTCTTT.

This clonotype was recorded many times. The rearrangement links TRBV27 to TRBJ2-3; no clear D. Trimming took 5 bases from V and 8 from J, leaving 14 bases between them. The CDR3 runs 13 residues. Germline V gives CDR1 MNHEY, CDR2 SMNVEV (reference sequence). Written as DNA, the CDR3 is TGTGCCAGCAGTGCACAAGGAGTTAGTACGCAGTATTTT. This sequence encodes CASSAQGVSTQYF.

This clonotype was seen at least ten times. The chain links TRBV27 to TRBJ2-7; possibly TRBD1 for D (6 bases). V dropped 5 bases and J dropped 7 bases, with 15 bases sitting between them. The CDR3 has 13 amino acids. CDR1 MNHEY and CDR2 SMNVEV come from the germline V gene (reference sequence). As DNA, the CDR3 is TGTGCCAGCAGTATGACGGGGCAGGGGGAGCAGTACGTC. It specifies CASSMTGQGEQYV.

This chain joins TRBV6-1 and TRBJ2-1; 14 nucleotides line up with TRBD2. CDR1 and CDR2 from the germline V gene are MNHNS and SASEGT. This CDR3 spans 16 amino acids. Germline trimming cut 8 bases from V and 0 bases from J; bases unmatched to any gene: 3. CDR3 nucleotides: TGTGCCAGCCGGACTAGCGGGGGGAGCTCCTACAATGAGCAGTTCTTC. This encodes CASRTSGGSSYNEQFF.

This clonotype was observed a few times. This rearrangement joins TRBV11-2 to TRBJ1-1, with D perhaps matching TRBD1 (6 bases). Trimming removed 3 bases from V and 3 bases from J, with 14 bases in between. The CDR3 consists of 15 residues. Germline V lookup: CDR1 SGHAT, CDR2 FQNNGV. The CDR3 loop reads CASSLRQGLDTEAFF. The CDR3 nucleotides are TGTGCCAGCAGCTTGCGCCAGGGGTTAGACACTGAAGCTTTCTTT.